The present T cell receptor beta chain was sequenced within a study of CD8 T cells in ankylosing spondylitis. Study results and caveats: Clones that were linked to disease were CD8+ and were relatively rare in peripheral blood.

This clonotype was found many times. As yet, its antigen is unknown. Preparation of TCR beta libraries was done by quantitative 5'-RACE with molecular barcodes. One entry per CDR3 protein results from TCRdb running MiXCR on the 5' RACE reads. The sample comprises roughly 180,000 distinct CDR3 sequences, 13% of which are singletons, and more than 9.5% rests with the top ten. V trimming: 1 base; J trimming: 6 bases; junction bases outside the gene matches: 13. The CDR3 is 18 amino acids. Germline CDR1 reads LNHNV; CDR2 reads YYDKDF (reference sequence). This TCR was sampled from a female donor with ankylosing spondylitis or in good health (not recorded which). Material for sequencing was blood, either unsorted or a sorted T cell fraction (not recorded which). The chain recombines TRBV15 with TRBJ2-7; 12 bases align to TRBD2. CDR3 sequence: CATSRVPSPTSGRSEQYF. The CDR3 DNA sequence: TGTGCCACCAGCAGAGTCCCGAGCCCCACTAGCGGGAGGAGCGAGCAGTACTTC.